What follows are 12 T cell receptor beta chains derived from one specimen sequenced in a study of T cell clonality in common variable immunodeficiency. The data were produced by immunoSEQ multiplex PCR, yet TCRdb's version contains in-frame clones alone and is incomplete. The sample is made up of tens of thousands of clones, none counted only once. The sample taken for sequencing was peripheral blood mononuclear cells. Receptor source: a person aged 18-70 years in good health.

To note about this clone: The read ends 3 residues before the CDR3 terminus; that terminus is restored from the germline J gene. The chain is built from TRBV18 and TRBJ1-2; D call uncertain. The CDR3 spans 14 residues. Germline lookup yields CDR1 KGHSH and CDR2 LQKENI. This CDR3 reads CASSPGLAGVDYTF. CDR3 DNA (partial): TGTGCCAGCTCACCGGGTCTAGCGGGAGTGGAC.

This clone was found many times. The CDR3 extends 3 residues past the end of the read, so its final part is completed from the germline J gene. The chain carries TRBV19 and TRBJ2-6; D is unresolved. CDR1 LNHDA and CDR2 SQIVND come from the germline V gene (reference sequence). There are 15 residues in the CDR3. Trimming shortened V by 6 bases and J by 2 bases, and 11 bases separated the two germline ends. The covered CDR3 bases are TGTGCCAGTAGCCGGTACTCGGCTGGGGCCAACGTC. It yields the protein CASSRYSAGANV. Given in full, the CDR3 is CASSRYSAGANVLTF.

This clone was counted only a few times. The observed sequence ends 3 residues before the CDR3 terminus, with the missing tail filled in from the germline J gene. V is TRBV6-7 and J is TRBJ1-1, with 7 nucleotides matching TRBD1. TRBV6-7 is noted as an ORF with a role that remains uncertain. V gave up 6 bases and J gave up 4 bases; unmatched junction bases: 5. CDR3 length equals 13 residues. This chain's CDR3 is CASSNSGGTEAFF. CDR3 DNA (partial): TGTGCCAGCAGCAACTCAGGGGGCACTGAA.

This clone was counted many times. This CDR3 is CATSDFGLAGGDTQYF. Incomplete CDR3 DNA: TGTGCCACCAGTGATTTCGGGCTAGCGGGAGGAGATACG. V is TRBV24-1 and J is TRBJ2-3; TRBD2 matches 11 bases. The read comes to an end 3 residues before the CDR3 does, leaving the germline J gene to fill in the end. The CDR3 covers 16 residues. The V gene end was trimmed by 1 base and the J gene end by 5 bases; junction bases not matched to a gene: 4. Germline-derived CDR1 and CDR2 are KGHDR and SFDVKD.

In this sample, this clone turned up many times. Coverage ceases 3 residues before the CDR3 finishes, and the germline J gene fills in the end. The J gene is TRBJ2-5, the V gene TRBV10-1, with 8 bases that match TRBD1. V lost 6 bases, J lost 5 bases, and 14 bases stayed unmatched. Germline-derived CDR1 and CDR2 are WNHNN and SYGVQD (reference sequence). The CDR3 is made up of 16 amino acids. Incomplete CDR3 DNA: TGCGCCAGCAGCCTGGGGCAGGGGGCCTCAGGGGAGACC. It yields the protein CASSLGQGASGET. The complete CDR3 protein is CASSLGQGASGETQYF.

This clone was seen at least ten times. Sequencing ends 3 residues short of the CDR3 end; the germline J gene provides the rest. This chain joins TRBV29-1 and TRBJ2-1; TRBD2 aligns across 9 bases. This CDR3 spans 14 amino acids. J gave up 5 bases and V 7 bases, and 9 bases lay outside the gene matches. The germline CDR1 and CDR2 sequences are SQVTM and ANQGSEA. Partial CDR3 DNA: TGCAGCGCCTCAGGCGGGGGGGCTGACAATGAG. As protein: CSASGGGADNE. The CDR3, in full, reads CSASGGGADNEQFF.

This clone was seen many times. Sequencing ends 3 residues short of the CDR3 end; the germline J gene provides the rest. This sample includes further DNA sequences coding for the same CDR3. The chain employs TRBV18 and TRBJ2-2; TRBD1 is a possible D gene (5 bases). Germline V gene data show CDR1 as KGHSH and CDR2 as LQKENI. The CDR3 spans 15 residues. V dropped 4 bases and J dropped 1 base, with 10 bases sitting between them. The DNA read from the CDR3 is TGTGCCAGCTCACTATCGACAGAGAACACCGGGGAG. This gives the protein CASSLSTENTGE. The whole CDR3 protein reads CASSLSTENTGELFF.

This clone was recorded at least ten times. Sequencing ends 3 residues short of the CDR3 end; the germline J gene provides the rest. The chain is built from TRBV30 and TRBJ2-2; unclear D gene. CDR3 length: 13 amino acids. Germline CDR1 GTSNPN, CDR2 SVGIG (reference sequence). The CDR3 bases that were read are TGTGCCTGGAGTGTACAAAGAAATGAAAAG. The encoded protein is CAWSVQRNEK. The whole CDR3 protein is CAWSVQRNEKLFF.

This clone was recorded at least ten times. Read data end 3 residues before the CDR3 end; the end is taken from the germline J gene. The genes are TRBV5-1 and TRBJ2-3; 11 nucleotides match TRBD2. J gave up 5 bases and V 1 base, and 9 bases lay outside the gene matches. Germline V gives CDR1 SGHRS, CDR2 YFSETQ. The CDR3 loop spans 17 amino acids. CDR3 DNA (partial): TGCGCCAGCAGCTTGAGATATATAGCGGGGGGGCAAGATACG. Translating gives CASSLRYIAGGQDT. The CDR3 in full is CASSLRYIAGGQDTQYF. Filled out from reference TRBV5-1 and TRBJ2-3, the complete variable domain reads KAGVTQTPRYLIKTRGQQVTLSCSPISGHRSVSWYQQTPGQGLQFLFEYFSETQRNKGNFPGRFSGRQFSNSRSEMNVSTLELGDSALYLCASSLRYIAGGQDTQYFGPGTRLTVL.

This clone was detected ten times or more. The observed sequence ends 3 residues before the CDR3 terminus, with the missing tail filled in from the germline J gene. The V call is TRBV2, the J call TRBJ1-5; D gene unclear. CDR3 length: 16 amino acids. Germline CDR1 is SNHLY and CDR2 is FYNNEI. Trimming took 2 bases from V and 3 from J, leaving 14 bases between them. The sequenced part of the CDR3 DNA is TGTGCCAGCAGTGAATACAGCCAGGCGCTCAATCAGCCC. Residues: CASSEYSQALNQP. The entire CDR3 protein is CASSEYSQALNQPQHF.

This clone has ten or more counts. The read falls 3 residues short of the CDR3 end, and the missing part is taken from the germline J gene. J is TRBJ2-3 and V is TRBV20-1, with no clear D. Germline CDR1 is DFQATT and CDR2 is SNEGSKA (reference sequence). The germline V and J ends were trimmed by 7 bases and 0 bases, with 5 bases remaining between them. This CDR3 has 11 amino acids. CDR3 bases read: TGCAGTGACTCTAGCACAGATACG. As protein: CSDSSTDT. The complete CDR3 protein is CSDSSTDTQYF.

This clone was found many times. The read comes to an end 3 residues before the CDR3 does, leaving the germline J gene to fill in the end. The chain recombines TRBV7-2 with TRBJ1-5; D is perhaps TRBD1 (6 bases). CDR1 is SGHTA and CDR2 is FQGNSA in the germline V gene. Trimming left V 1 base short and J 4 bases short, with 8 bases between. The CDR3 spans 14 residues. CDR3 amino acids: CASSLGTENQPQHF. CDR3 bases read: TGTGCCAGCAGCTTAGGGACAGAGAATCAGCCC.